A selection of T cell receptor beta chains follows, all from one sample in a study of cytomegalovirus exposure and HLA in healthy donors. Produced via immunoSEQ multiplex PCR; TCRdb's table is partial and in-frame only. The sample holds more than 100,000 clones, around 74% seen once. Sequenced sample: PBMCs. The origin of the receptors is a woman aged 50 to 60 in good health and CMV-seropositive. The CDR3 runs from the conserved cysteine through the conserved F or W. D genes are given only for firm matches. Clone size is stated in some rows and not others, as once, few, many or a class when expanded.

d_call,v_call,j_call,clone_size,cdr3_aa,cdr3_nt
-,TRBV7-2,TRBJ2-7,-,CASSETGTRSYEQYF,TGTGCCAGCAGCGAAACCGGGACAAGATCCTACGAGCAGTACTTC
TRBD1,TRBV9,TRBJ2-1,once,CASSAGTGANEQFF,TGTGCCAGCAGCGCCGGGACAGGGGCCAATGAGCAGTTCTTC
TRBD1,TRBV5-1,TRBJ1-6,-,CASSLAWDSRSPLHF,TGCGCCAGCAGCTTGGCCTGGGACAGCAGGTCACCCCTCCACTTT
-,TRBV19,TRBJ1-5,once,CASSIGVGGQPQHF,TGTGCCAGTAGTATCGGAGTGGGTGGGCAGCCCCAGCATTTT
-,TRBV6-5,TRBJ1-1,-,CASSYSERVGTEAFF,TGTGCCAGCAGTTACTCCGAGCGGGTTGGGACTGAAGCTTTCTTT
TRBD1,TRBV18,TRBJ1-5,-,CASSPLETGGNQPQHF,TGTGCCAGCTCACCGCTCGAGACAGGGGGCAATCAGCCCCAGCATTTT
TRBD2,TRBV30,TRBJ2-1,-,CAWSVAGGRNEQFF,TGTGCCTGGAGTGTGGCGGGGGGGCGTAATGAGCAGTTCTTC
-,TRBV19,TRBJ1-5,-,CASSSQQASGPQHF,TGTGCCAGTAGTAGCCAGCAGGCAAGCGGGCCCCAGCATTTT
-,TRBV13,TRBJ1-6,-,CASSARDIYSPLHF,TGTGCCAGCAGCGCCCGGGACATCTATTCACCCCTCCACTTT
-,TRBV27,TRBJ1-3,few,CASSSTLQSVSSGNTIYF,TGTGCCAGCAGTTCCACCTTACAGTCCGTGAGCTCTGGAAACACCATATATTTT
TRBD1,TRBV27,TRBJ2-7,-,CASRSGTGSDEQYF,TGTGCCAGCCGATCAGGGACAGGGTCTGACGAGCAGTACTTC
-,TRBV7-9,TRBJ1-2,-,CASSRGAGHLYGYTF,TGTGCCAGCAGCCGGGGGGCCGGGCATCTCTATGGCTACACCTTC
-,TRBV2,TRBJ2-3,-,CASRGPPTDTQYF,TGTGCCAGCAGGGGGCCCCCCACAGATACGCAGTATTTT
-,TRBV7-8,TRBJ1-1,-,CASSLGGDTEAFF,TGTGCCAGCAGCTTAGGGGGGGACACTGAAGCTTTCTTT
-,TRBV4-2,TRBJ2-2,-,CASSQARRGATFTGELFF,TGTGCCAGCAGCCAAGCCCGTCGGGGGGCTACTTTTACCGGGGAGCTGTTTTTT
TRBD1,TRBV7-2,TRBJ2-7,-,CPSSPRTGYSYEQYF,TGTCCCAGCAGCCCAAGGACAGGGTACAGCTACGAGCAGTACTTC
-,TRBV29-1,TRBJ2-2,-,CSVRQGGAGELFF,TGCAGCGTTCGACAGGGAGGAGCCGGGGAGCTGTTTTTT
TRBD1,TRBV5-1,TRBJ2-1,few,CASSPRWDRGNEQFF,TGCGCCAGCAGCCCAAGGTGGGACAGGGGCAATGAGCAGTTCTTC
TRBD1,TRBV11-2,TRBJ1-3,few,CASSPNRAGGNTGNTIYF,TGTGCCAGCAGCCCAAACCGAGCAGGGGGGAACACTGGAAACACCATATATTTT
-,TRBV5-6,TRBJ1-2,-,CASSPERRMGAYGYTF,TGTGCCAGCAGCCCCGAAAGGAGGATGGGGGCCTATGGCTACACCTTC
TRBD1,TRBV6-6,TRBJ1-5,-,CASSYSRDRAQPQHF,TGTGCCAGCAGTTACTCCCGGGACAGGGCTCAGCCCCAGCATTTT
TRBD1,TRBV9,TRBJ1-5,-,CARETGAINQPQHF,TGTGCCCGCGAAACAGGGGCTATCAATCAGCCCCAGCATTTT
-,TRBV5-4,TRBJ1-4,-,CASSFTPSTNEKLFF,TGTGCCAGCAGCTTTACTCCCTCAACTAATGAAAAACTGTTTTTT
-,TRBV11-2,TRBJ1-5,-,CASSSRPYGNQPQHF,TGTGCCAGCAGCTCCAGGCCTTATGGAAATCAGCCCCAGCATTTT
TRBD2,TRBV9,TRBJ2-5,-,CASSVAGGGLETQYF,TGTGCCAGCAGCGTAGCTGGGGGGGGTTTGGAGACCCAGTACTTC
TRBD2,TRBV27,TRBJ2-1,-,CASSTLSGGVNEQFF,TGTGCCAGCAGTACCCTTAGCGGGGGGGTCAATGAGCAGTTCTTC
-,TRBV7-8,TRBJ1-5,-,CASSLNRYSNQPQHF,TGTGCCAGCAGCTTAAACCGGTATAGCAATCAGCCCCAGCATTTT
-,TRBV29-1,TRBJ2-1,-,CSEQVYNEQFF,TGCAGCGAGCAGGTTTACAATGAGCAGTTCTTC
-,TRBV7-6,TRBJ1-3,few,CASSSLGSSGNTIYF,TGTGCCAGCAGCTCCCTGGGGAGCTCTGGAAACACCATATATTTT
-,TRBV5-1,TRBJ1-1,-,CASGQGMNTEAFF,TGCGCCAGCGGTCAGGGGATGAACACTGAAGCTTTCTTT
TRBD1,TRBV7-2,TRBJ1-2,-,CASSSPGQVYGYTF,TGTGCCAGCAGCTCACCGGGACAGGTCTATGGCTACACCTTC
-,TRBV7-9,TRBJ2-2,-,CASRYWGDANTGELFF,TGTGCCAGCAGGTATTGGGGGGACGCGAACACCGGGGAGCTGTTTTTT
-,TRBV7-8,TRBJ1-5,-,CASSPDRNQPQHF,TGTGCCAGCAGCCCGGACAGAAATCAGCCCCAGCATTTT
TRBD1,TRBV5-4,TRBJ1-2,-,CASSLRQGGYTF,TGTGCCAGCAGCTTGAGACAGGGAGGCTACACCTTC
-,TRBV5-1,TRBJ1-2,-,CASSFYGALDGYTF,TGCGCCAGCAGCTTCTATGGGGCTTTGGATGGCTACACCTTC
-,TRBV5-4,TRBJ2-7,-,CASSLPGGSYEQYF,TGTGCCAGCAGCTTGCCCGGGGGATCCTACGAGCAGTACTTC